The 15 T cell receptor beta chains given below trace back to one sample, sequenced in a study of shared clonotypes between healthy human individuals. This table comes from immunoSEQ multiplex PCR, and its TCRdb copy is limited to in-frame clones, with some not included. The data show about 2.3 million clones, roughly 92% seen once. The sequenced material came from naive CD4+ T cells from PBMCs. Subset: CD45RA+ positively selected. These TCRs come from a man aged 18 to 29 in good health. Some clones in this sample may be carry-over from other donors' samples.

This CDR3 is CASSLVTGGGGEQFF. CDR3 nucleotides: TGCGCCAGCAGCTTGGTAACGGGAGGAGGCGGGGAGCAGTTCTTC. The chain uses TRBV5-1 and TRBJ2-1, with TRBD2 identical over 7 bases. Germline loops: CDR1 SGHRS, CDR2 YFSETQ. J gave up 10 bases and V 0 bases, and 10 bases lay outside the gene matches. This CDR3 has 15 residues.

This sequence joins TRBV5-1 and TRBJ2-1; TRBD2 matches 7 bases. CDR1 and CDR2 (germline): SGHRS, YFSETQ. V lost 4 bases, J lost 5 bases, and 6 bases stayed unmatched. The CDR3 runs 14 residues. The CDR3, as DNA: TGCGCCAGCAGCCCCCTAGCGGCCAACAATGAGCAGTTCTTC. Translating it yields CASSPLAANNEQFF.

This chain's CDR3 is CASSPSADTQYF. DNA for the CDR3: TGTGCCAGCAGCCCCTCAGCAGATACGCAGTATTTT. The V gene is TRBV4-2, the J gene TRBJ2-3; no clear D. Trimming cost V 4 bases and J 4 bases, with 6 bases left between them. The CDR3 has 12 amino acids. Germline V gene sequence: CDR1 LGHNA, CDR2 YNFKEQ.

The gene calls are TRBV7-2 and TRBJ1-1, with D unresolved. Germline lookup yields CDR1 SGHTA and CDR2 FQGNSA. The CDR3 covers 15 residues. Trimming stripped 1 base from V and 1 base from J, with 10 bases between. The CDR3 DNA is TGTGCCAGCAGCTTAGTTCGACTCCAGAACACTGAAGCTTTCTTT. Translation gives CASSLVRLQNTEAFF.

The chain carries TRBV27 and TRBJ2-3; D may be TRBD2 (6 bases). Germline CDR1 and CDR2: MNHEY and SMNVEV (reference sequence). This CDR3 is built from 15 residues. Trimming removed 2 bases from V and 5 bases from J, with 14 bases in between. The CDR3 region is CASSLAGTRRDTQYF. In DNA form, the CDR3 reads TGTGCCAGCAGTTTAGCGGGAACCCGGCGAGATACGCAGTATTTT.

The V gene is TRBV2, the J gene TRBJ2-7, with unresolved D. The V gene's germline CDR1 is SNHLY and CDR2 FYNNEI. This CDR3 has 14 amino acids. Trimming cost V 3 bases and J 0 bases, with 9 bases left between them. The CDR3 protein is CASSDLISSYEQYF. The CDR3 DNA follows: TGTGCCAGCAGTGACTTGATCAGCTCCTACGAGCAGTACTTC.

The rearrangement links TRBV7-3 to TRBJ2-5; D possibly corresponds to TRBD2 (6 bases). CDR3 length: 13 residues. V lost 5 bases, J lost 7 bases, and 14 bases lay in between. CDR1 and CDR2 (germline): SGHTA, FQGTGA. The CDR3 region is CASSPGGGMTQYF. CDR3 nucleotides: TGTGCCAGCAGCCCTGGAGGCGGGATGACCCAGTACTTC.

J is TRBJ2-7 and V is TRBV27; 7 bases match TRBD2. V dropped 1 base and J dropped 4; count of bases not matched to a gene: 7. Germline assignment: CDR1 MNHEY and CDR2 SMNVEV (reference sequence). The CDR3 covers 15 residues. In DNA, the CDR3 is TGTGCCAGCAGTTTATTCTCGGGGGGAAGGTACGAGCAGTACTTC. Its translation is CASSLFSGGRYEQYF.

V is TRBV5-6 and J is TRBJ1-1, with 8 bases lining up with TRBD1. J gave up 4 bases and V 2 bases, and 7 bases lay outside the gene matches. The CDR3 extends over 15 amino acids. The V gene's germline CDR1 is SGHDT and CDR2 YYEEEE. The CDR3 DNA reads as TGTGCCAGCAGCTTAAAGACAGGGGAGCGCACTGAAGCTTTCTTT. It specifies CASSLKTGERTEAFF. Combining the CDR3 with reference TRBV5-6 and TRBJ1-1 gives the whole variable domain DAGVTQSPTHLIKTRGQQVTLRCSPKSGHDTVSWYQQALGQGPQFIFQYYEEEERQRGNFPDRFSGHQFPNYSSELNVNALLLGDSALYLCASSLKTGERTEAFFGQGTRLTVV.

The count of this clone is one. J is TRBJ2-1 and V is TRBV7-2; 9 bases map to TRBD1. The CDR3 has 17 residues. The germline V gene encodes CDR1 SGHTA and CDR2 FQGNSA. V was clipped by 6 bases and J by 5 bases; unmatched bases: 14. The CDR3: CASRADRGATGNNEQFF. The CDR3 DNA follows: TGTGCCAGCAGAGCGGACAGGGGAGCAACGGGAAACAATGAGCAGTTCTTC.

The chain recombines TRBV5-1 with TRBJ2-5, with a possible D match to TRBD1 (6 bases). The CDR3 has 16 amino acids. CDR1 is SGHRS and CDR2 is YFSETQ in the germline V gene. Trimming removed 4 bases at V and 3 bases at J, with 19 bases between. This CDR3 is CASSRGPGQIEETQYF. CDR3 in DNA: TGCGCCAGCAGCAGAGGCCCAGGACAGATAGAAGAGACCCAGTACTTC.

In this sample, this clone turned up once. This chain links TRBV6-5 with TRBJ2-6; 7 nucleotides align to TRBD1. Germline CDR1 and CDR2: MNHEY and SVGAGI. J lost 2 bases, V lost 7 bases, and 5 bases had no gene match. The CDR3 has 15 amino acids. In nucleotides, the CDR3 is TGTGCCAGCAAAGAGACAGGGACTGGGGCCAACGTCCTGACTTTC. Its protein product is CASKETGTGANVLTF.

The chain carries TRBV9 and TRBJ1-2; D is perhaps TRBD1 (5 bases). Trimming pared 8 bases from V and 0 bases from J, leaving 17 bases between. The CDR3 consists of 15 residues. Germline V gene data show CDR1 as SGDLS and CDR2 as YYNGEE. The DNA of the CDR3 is TGTGCCAGTTCAACAGGAGCCGCTACTAACTATGGCTACACCTTC. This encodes CASSTGAATNYGYTF.

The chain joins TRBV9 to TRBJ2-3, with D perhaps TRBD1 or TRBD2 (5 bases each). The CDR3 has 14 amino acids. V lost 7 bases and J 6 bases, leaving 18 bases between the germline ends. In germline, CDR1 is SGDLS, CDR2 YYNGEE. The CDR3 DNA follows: TGTGCCAGCGCCCGGTGGGGACGGGCGGATACGCAGTATTTT. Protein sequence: CASARWGRADTQYF.

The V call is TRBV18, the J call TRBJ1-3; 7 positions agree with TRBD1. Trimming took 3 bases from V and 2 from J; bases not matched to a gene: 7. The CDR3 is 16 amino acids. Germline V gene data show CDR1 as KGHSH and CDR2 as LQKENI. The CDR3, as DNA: TGTGCCAGCTCACCCCTATATGACAGGGCTGGAAACACCATATATTTT. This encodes CASSPLYDRAGNTIYF. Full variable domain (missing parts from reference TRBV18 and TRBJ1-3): NAGVMQNPRHLVRRRGQEARLRCSPMKGHSHVYWYRQLPEEGLKFMVYLQKENIIDESGMPKERFSAEFPKEGPSILRIQQVVRGDSAAYFCASSPLYDRAGNTIYFGEGSWLTVV.